A selection of T cell receptor beta chains follows, all from one sample in a study of T-cell memory formation after mild COVID-19. TCRdb reprocessed the 5' RACE reads via MiXCR and lists one record per CDR3 protein. This table has hundreds of thousands of distinct CDR3 sequences, about 13% appearing once. Sequenced material: PBMCs or a T cell subset sorted from them (not recorded which). Receptors originate from a man aged 18 to 35 who had mild COVID-19 (a few samples of this study predate the infection). Cell type and time point are not known. Both conserved end residues are part of each CDR3. D genes are given only for firm matches. Only part of the rows carry a size: once, few, many, or a class if the clone is expanded.

>14|NA|TRBV7-2|many|TRBJ2-5
TGTGCCAGCAGCGGGGGGCCCACGGGGGAGACCCAGTACTTC
CASSGGPTGETQYF
>12|NA|TRBV20-1|many|TRBJ1-1
TGCAGGGCTACGCTCCCGGACCGCGAAGCTTTCTTT
CRATLPDREAFF
>13|NA|TRBV29-1|NA|TRBJ2-5
TGCAGCGGCGGCTGGGGTGGTGAGGAGACCCAGTACTTC
CSGGWGGEETQYF
>16|NA|TRBV27|NA|TRBJ2-5
TGTGCCAGCAGTTTTTCCCCAGGACTCCGGCTCGAGACCCAGTACTTC
CASSFSPGLRLETQYF
>9|TRBD2|TRBV20-1|NA|TRBJ2-1
TGCAGTGCCGGGACTAGTGAGTTCTTC
CSAGTSEFF
>13|NA|TRBV12-3/TRBV12-4|NA|TRBJ2-1
TGTGCCAGCAGTTTGGCGGCCTACAATGAGCAGTTCTTC
CASSLAAYNEQFF
>14|NA|TRBV4-3|many|TRBJ1-6
TGCGCCAGCAGCCAAGAGGACTATAATTCACCCCTCCACTTT
CASSQEDYNSPLHF
>15|NA|TRBV20-1|few|TRBJ2-1
TGCAGTGCTAACAGCCCCAGGTCGGAATCGAATGAGCAGTTCTTC
CSANSPRSESNEQFF
>14|NA|TRBV7-7|NA|TRBJ2-2
TGTGCCAGCAGCTCGGACAGACCTGGCGGGGAGCTGTTTTTT
CASSSDRPGGELFF
>18|TRBD1|TRBV20-1|few|TRBJ1-4
TGCAGTGCTAGAGATAAGGACAGGGATGTTTGGACTAATGAAAAACTGTTTTTT
CSARDKDRDVWTNEKLFF
>12|NA|TRBV4-1|NA|TRBJ1-3
TGCGCCAGCAGCCAAGAGGGATACACCATATATTTT
CASSQEGYTIYF
>14|TRBD1|TRBV24-1|NA|TRBJ1-1
TGTGCCACCAGTGACCCAACTCACAGGGGGGGAGCTTTCTTT
CATSDPTHRGGAFF
>13|TRBD1|TRBV29-1|few|TRBJ2-3
TGCAGCGTCCAGACAGGGGGCAGAGATACGCAGTATTTT
CSVQTGGRDTQYF
>13|NA|TRBV27|few|TRBJ1-2
TGTGCCAGCAGCCAAACTCCTCTCTATGGCTACACCTTC
CASSQTPLYGYTF
>15|NA|TRBV27|NA|TRBJ2-3
TGTGCCAGCACCTTGTTTGGGACTAGCACAGATACGCAGTATTTT
CASTLFGTSTDTQYF
>14|NA|TRBV5-4|NA|TRBJ1-1
TGTGCCAGCAGCCCCGGGGCCGGTTACACTGAAGCTTTCTTT
CASSPGAGYTEAFF
>17|NA|TRBV12-3/TRBV12-4|NA|TRBJ1-1
TGTGCCAGCAGTCCCAGGCGGGGGACGGGTTCCGTTTCTGAAGCTTTCTTT
CASSPRRGTGSVSEAFF
>18|NA|TRBV27|few|TRBJ2-5
TGTGCCAGCAGTTCCCGGGTAGGCTTTGGGTGGCACCAAGAGACCCAGTACTTC
CASSSRVGFGWHQETQYF
>14|NA|TRBV6-5|NA|TRBJ1-5
TGTGCCAGCAGACTCGGGGGGCCTGGAGGGCCCCAGCATTTT
CASRLGGPGGPQHF
>11|NA|TRBV29-1|NA|TRBJ2-2
TGCAGCGTTGACAAGCACGGGGAGCTGTTTTTT
CSVDKHGELFF